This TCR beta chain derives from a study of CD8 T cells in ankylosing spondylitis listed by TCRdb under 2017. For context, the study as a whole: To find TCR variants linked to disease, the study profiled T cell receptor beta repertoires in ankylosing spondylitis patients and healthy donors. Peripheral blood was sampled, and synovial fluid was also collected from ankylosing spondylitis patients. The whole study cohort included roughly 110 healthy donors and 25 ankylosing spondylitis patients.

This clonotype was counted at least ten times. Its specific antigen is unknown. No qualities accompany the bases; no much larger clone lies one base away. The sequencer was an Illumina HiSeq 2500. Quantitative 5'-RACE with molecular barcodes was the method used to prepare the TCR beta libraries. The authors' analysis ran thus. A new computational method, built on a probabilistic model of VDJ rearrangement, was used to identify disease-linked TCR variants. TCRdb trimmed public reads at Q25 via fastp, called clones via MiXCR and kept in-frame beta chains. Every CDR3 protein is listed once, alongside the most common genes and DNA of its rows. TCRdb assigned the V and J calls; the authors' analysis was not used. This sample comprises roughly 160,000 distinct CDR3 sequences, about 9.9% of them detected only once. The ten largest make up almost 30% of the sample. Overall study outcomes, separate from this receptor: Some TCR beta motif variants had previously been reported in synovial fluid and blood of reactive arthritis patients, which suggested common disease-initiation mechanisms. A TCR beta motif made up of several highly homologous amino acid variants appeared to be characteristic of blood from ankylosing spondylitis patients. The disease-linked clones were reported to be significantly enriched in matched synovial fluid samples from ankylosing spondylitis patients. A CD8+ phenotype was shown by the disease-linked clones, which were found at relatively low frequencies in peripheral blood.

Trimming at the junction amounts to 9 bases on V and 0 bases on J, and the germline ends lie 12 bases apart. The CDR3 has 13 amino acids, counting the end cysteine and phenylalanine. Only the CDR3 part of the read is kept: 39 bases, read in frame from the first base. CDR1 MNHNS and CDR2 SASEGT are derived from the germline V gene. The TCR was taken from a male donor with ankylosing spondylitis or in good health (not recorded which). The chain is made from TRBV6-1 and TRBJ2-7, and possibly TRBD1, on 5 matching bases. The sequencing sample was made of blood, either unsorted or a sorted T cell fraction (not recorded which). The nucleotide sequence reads TGTGCCAGTTCCTACAGGAGCTCCTACGAGCAGTACTTC. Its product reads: CASSYRSSYEQYF.